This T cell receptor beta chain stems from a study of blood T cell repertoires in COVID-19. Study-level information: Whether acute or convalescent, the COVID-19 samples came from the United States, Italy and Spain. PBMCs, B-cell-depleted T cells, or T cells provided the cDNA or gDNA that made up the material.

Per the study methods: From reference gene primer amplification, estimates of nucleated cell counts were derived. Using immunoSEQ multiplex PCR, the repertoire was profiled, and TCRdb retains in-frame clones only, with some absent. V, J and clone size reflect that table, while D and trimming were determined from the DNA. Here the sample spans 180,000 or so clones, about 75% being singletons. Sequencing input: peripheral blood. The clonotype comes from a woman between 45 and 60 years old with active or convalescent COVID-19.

The CDR3 is CASSQALGTSGDRIQETQYF. The CDR3 DNA sequence: TGTGCCAGCAGCCAAGCTCTAGGGACTAGCGGGGATCGGATCCAAGAGACCCAGTACTTC. The rearrangement joins TRBV4-2 to TRBJ2-5; 13 nucleotides agree with TRBD2. V was clipped by 1 base and J by 1 base; unmatched bases: 12. Germline lookup yields CDR1 LGHNA and CDR2 YNFKEQ. This CDR3 is built from 20 residues.